The T cell receptor (beta chain) described here comes from a study of technical replicates of blood from a handful of donors. Sequencing was performed with immunoSEQ multiplex PCR; in TCRdb, only in-frame clones are kept and a portion is missing. The sample holds around 68,000 clones, about 97% seen once. Trimming cost V 3 bases and J 5 bases, with 16 bases left between them. In germline, CDR1 is SGHTA, CDR2 FQGNSA. The length of the CDR3 is 15 residues. The sequenced sample consisted of T cells isolated from PBMCs. The clonotype originates from a human donor in good health. J is TRBJ1-2 and V is TRBV7-2; D perhaps matches TRBD1 (6 bases). The CDR3 DNA reads TGTGCCAGCAGCTTCCCTTACAGGGAAGGGTATGGCTACACCTTC. Its protein is CASSFPYREGYGYTF. Using reference TRBV7-2 and TRBJ1-2 for the parts outside the CDR3, the full variable domain is GAGVSQSPSNKVTEKGKDVELRCDPISGHTALYWYRQSLGQGLEFLIYFQGNSAPDKSGLPSDRFSAERTGGSVSTLTIQRTQQEDSAVYLCASSFPYREGYGYTFGSGTRLTVV.